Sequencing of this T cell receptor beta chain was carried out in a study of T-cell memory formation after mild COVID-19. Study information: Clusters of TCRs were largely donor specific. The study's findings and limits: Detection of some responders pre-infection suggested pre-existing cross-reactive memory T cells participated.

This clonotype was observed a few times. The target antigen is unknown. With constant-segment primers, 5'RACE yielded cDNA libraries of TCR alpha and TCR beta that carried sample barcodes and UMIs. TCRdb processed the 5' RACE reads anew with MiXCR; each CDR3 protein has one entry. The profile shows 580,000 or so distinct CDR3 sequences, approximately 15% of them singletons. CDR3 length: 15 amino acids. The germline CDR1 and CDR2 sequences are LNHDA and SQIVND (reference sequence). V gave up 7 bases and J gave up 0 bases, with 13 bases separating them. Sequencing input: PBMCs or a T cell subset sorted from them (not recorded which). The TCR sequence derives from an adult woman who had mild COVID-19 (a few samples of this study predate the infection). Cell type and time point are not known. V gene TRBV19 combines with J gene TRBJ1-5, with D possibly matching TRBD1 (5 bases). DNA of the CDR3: TGTGCCAGTACCGTAGACAGCTTTAGCAATCAGCCCCAGCATTTT. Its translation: CASTVDSFSNQPQHF.